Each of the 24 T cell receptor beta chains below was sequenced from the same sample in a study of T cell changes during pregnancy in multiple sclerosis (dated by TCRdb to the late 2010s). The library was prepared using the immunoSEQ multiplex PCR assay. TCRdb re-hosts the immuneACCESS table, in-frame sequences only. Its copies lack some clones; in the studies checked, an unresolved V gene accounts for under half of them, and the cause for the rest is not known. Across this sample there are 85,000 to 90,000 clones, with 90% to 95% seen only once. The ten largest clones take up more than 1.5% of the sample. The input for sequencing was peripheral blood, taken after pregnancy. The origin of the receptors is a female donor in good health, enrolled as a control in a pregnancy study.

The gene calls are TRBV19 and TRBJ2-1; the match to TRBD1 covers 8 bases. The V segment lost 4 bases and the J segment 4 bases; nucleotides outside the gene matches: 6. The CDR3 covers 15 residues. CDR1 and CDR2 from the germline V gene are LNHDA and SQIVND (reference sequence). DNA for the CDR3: TGTGCCAGTAGTAGCGACAGGGGTCCTTACAATGAGCAGTTCTTC. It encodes CASSSDRGPYNEQFF. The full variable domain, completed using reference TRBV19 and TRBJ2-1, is DGGITQSPKYLFRKEGQNVTLSCEQNLNHDAMYWYRQDPGQGLRLIYYSQIVNDFQKGDIAEGYSVSREKKESFPLTVTSAQKNPTAFYLCASSSDRGPYNEQFFGPGTRLTVL.

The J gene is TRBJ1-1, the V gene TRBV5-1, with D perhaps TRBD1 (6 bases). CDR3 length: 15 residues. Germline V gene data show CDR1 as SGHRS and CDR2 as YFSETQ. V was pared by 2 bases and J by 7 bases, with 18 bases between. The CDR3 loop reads CASSFWDTPSNEAFF. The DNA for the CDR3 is TGCGCCAGCAGCTTCTGGGACACCCCAAGCAATGAAGCTTTCTTT. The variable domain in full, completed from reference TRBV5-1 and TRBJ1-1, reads KAGVTQTPRYLIKTRGQQVTLSCSPISGHRSVSWYQQTPGQGLQFLFEYFSETQRNKGNFPGRFSGRQFSNSRSEMNVSTLELGDSALYLCASSFWDTPSNEAFFGQGTRLTVV.

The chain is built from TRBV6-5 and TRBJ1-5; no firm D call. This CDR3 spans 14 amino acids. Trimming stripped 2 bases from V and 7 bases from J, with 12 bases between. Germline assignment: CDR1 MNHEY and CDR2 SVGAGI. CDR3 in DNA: TGTGCCAGCAGTTACACGCGGAGGGAACAGCCCCAGCATTTT. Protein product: CASSYTRREQPQHF.

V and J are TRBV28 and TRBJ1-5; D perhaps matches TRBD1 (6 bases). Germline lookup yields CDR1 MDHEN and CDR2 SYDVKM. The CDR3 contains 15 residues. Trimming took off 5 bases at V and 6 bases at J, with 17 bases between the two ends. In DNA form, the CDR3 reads TGTGCCAGCAGTCCACCCGGGGGGGCTGGTCAGCCCCAGCATTTT. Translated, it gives CASSPPGGAGQPQHF. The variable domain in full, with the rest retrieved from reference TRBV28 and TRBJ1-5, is DVKVTQSSRYLVKRTGEKVFLECVQDMDHENMFWYRQDPGLGLRLIYFSYDVKMKEKGDIPEGYSVSREKKERFSLILESASTNQTSMYLCASSPPGGAGQPQHFGDGTRLSIL.

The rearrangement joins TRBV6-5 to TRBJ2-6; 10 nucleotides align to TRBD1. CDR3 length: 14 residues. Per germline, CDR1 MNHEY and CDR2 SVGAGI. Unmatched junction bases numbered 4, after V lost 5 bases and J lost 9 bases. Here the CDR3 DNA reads TGTGCCAGCAGTAAGGGACAGGGGCACAACGTCCTGACTTTC. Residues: CASSKGQGHNVLTF.

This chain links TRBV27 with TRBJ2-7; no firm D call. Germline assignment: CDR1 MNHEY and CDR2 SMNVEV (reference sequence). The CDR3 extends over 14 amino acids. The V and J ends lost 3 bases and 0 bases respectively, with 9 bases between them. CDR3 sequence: CASSLTGYSYEQYF. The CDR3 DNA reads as TGTGCCAGCAGTTTGACTGGATACTCCTACGAGCAGTACTTC.

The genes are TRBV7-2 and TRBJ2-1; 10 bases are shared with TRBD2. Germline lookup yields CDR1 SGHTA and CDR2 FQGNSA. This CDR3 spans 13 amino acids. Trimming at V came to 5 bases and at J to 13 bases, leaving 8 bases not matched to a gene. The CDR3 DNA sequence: TGTGCCAGCAGCCCCCTAGCGGGAGAAGCCCAGTTCTTC. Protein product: CASSPLAGEAQFF.

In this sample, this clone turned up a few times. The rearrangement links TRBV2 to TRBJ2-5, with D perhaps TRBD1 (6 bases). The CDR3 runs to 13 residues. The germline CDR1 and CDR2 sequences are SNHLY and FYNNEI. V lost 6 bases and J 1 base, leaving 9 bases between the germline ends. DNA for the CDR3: TGTGCCAGCAGCCGGGACACCCAAGAGACCCAGTACTTC. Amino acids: CASSRDTQETQYF.

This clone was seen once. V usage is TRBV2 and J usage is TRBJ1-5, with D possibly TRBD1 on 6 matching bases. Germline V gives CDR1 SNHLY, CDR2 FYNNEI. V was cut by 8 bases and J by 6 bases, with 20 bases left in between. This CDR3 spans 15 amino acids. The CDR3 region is CASSGRGRVGQPQHF. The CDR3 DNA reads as TGTGCCAGCTCGGGGCGGGGGCGCGTGGGTCAGCCCCAGCATTTT.

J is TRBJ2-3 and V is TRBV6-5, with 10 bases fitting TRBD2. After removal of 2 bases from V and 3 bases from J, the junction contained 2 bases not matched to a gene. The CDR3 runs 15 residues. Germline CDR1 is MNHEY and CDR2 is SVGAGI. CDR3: CASSYQLAGTDTQYF. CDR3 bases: TGTGCCAGCAGTTACCAACTAGCGGGAACAGATACGCAGTATTTT.

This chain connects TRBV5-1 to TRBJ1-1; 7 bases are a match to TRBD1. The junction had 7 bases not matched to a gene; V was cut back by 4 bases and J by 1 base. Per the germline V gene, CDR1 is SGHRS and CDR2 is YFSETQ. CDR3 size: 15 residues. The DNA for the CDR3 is TGCGCCAGCAGCGTAGACAGGGTAGGGAACACTGAAGCTTTCTTT. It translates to CASSVDRVGNTEAFF. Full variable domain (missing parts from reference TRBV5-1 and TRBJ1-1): KAGVTQTPRYLIKTRGQQVTLSCSPISGHRSVSWYQQTPGQGLQFLFEYFSETQRNKGNFPGRFSGRQFSNSRSEMNVSTLELGDSALYLCASSVDRVGNTEAFFGQGTRLTVV.

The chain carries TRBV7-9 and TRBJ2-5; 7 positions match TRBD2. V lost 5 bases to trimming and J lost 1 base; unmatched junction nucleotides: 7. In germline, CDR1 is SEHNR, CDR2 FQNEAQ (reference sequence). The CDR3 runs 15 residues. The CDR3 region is CASSILGGSQETQYF. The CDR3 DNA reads TGTGCCAGCAGCATTCTGGGGGGGTCCCAAGAGACCCAGTACTTC.

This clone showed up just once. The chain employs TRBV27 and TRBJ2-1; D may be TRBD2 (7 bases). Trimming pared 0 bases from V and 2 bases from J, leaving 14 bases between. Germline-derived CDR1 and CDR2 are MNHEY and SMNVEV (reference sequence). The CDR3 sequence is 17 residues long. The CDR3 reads CASSLSWGAGAYNEQFF. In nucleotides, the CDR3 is TGTGCCAGCAGTTTATCCTGGGGGGCGGGGGCCTACAATGAGCAGTTCTTC.

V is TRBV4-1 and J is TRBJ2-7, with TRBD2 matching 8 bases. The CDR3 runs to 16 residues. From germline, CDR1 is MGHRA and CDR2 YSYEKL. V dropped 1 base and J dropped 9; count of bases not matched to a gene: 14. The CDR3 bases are TGCGCCAGCAGCCAAGGCCTAGCGGGTGGGGGGGGAGCGCAGTACTTC. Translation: CASSQGLAGGGGAQYF.

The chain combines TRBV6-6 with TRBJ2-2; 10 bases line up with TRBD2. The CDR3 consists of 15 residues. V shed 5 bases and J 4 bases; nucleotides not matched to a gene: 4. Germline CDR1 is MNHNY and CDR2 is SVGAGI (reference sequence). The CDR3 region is CASSPGLASTGELFF. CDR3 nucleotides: TGTGCCAGCAGTCCGGGACTAGCGAGCACCGGGGAGCTGTTTTTT.

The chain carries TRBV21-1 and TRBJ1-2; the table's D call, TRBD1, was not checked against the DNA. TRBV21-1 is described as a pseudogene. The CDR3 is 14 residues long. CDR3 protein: CASSKDRGLKGYTF. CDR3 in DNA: TGTGCCAGCAGCAAAGATAGGGGGCTGAAAGGCTACACCTTC.

The CDR3 reads CASSPFRSQETQYF. In DNA, the CDR3 is TGTGCCAGCAGTCCCTTCCGGTCCCAAGAGACCCAGTACTTC. The V call is TRBV27, the J call TRBJ2-5, with D unresolved. V lost 5 bases and J lost 1, with 11 bases in between. From germline, CDR1 is MNHEY and CDR2 SMNVEV (reference sequence). This CDR3 comprises 14 residues.

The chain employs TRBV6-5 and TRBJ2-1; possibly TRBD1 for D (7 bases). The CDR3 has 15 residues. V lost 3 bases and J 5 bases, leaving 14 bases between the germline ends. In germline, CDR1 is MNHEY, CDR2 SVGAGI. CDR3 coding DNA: TGTGCCAGCAGTTATCAGGGGGGCTACAACAATGAGCAGTTCTTC. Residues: CASSYQGGYNNEQFF.

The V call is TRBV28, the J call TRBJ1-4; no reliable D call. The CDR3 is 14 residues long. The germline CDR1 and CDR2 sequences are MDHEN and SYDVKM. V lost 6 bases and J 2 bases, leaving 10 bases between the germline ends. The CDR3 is CASSPPGTNEKLFF. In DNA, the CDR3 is TGTGCCAGCAGCCCTCCGGGGACTAATGAAAAACTGTTTTTT.

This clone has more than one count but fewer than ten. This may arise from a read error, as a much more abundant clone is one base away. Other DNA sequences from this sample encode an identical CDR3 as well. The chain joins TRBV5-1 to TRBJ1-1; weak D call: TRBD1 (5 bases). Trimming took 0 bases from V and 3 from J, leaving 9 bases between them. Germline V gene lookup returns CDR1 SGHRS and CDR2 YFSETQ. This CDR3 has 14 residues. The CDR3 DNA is TGCGCCAGCAGCTTGGCGGGGGGTTACACTGAAGCTTTCTTT. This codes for CASSLAGGYTEAFF.

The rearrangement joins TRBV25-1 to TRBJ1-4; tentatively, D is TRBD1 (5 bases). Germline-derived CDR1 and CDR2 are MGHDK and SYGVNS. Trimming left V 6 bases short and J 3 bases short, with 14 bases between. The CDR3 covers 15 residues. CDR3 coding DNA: TGTGCCAGCAGCCCCTTGGGGGGAGCTAATGAAAAACTGTTTTTT. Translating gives CASSPLGGANEKLFF.

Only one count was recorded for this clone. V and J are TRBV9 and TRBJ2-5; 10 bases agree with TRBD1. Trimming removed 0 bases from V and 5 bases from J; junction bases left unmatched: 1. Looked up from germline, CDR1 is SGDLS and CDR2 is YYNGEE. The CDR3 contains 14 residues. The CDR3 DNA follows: TGTGCCAGCAGCGTAGGACAGGGGGCTGAGACCCAGTACTTC. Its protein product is CASSVGQGAETQYF.

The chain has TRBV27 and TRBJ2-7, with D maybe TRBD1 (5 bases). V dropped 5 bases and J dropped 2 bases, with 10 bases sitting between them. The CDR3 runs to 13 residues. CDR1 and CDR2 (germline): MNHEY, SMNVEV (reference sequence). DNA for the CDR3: TGTGCCAGCAGTGTGACAGAAGCCTACGAGCAGTACTTC. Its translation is CASSVTEAYEQYF.

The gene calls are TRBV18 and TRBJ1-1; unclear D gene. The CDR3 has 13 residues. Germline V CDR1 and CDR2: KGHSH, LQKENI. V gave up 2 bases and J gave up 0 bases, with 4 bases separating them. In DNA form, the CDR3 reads TGTGCCAGCTCACCAATCATGAACACTGAAGCTTTCTTT. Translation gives CASSPIMNTEAFF.